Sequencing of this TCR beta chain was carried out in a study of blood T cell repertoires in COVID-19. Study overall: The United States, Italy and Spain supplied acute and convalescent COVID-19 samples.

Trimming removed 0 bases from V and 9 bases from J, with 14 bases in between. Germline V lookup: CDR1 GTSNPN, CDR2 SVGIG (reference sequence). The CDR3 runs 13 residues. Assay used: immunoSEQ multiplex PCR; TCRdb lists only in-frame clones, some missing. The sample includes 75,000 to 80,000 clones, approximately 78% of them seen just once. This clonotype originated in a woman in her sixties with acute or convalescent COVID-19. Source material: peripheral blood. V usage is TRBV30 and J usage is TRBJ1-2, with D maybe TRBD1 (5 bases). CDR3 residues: CAWSVDGRASYTF. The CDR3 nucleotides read TGTGCCTGGAGTGTAGACGGCAGGGCTAGCTACACCTTC.